The present entry profiles one T cell receptor beta chain with its context. This entry belongs to a study of T-cell reconstitution after alpha-beta-depleted transplantation in children. The TCRbeta library was prepared with unique molecular identifiers. TCRdb recomputed calls from the PCR reads with MiXCR, one row per CDR3 protein. In the table there are about a million distinct CDR3 sequences, 25% to 30% of which are singletons. The germline V gene has CDR1 LNHNV and CDR2 YYDKDF (reference sequence). V was cut by 0 bases and J by 3 bases, with 15 bases left in between. CDR3 length equals 16 residues.

The rearrangement uses TRBV15 and TRBJ2-7, with D possibly matching TRBD2 (6 bases). The TCR originated in a boy under two years old who had a stem cell transplant for SCID, so the T cells may come from the graft donor. The starting material was PBMCs, mostly from graft donor cells, obtained 360 days after TCRalphabeta/CD19-depleted stem cell transplant. CDR3 in DNA: TGTGCCACCAGCAGAGATGGGGGGACGGCGCTCTACGAGCAGTACTTC. This codes for CATSRDGGTALYEQYF.